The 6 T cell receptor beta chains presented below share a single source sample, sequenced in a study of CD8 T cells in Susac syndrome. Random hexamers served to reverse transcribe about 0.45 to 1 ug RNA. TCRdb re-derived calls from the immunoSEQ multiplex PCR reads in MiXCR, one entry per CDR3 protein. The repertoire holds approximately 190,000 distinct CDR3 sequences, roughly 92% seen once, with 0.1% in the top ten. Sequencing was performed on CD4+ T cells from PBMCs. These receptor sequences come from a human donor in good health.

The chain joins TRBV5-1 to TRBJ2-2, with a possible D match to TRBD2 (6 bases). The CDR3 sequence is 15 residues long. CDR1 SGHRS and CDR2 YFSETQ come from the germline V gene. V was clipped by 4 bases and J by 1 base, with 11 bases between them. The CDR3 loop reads CASSRDGGNTGELFF. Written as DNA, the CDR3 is TGCGCCAGCAGCCGGGACGGGGGGAACACCGGGGAGCTGTTTTTT.

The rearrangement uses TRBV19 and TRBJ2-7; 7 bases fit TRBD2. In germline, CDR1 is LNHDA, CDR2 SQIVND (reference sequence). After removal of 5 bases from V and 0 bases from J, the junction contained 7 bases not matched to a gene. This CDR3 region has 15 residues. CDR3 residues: CASSVGGISSYEQYF. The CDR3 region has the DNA TGTGCCAGTAGTGTCGGGGGGATCAGCTCCTACGAGCAGTACTTC.

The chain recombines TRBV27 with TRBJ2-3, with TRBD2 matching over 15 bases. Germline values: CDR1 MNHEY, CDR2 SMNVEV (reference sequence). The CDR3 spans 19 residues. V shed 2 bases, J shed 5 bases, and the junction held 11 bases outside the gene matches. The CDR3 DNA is TGTGCCAGCAGTTTAAGGCCCAGGACTAGCGGGGGGGCAGAAGATACGCAGTATTTT. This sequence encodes CASSLRPRTSGGAEDTQYF.

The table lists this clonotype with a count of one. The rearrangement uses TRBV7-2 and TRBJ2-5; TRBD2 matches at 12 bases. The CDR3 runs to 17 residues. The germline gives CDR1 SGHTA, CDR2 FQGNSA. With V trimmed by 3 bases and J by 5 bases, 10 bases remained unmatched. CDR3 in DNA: TGTGCCAGCAGCTTGTCTAGCGGGGGGGCTGACGTGGAGACCCAGTACTTC. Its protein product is CASSLSSGGADVETQYF.

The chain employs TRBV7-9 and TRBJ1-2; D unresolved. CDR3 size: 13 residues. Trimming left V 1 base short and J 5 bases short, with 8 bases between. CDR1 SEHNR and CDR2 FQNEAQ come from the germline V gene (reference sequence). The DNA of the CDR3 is TGTGCCAGCAGCTTAGGGGTTCGTTATGGCTACACCTTC. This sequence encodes CASSLGVRYGYTF.

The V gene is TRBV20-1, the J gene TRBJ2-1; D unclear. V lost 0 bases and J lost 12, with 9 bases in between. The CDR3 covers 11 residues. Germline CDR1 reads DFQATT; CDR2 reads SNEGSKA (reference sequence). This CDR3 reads CSAREVSLQFF. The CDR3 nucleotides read TGCAGTGCTAGAGAAGTCTCGTTGCAGTTCTTC.